This T cell receptor beta chain was identified during a study of cytotoxic CD8 clonotypes in ibrutinib-treated CLL. The table came from immunoSEQ multiplex PCR; TCRdb's copy has only in-frame clones and leaves some out. The sample lists a few hundred thousand clones, more than 65% occurring once. J lost 1 base, V lost 6 bases, and 5 bases had no gene match. CDR3 length equals 14 residues. Germline assignment: CDR1 MNHEY and CDR2 SVGAGI. V gene TRBV6-5 combines with J gene TRBJ2-7; TRBD2 aligns across 8 bases. The sequenced sample was PBMCs, obtained before ibrutinib treatment. The source is a human donor with chronic lymphocytic leukemia. CDR3 sequence: CASRRIAGSYEQYF. Written as DNA, the CDR3 is TGTGCCAGCAGGCGCATAGCGGGGTCCTACGAGCAGTACTTC.